The subject of this entry is one TCR beta chain. What it binds is unknown. Overlapping HIV-1 Gag 15-mer peptides at 0.95 to 1 ug per peptide per mL were used. Sorting selected CD4+ T cells upregulating both CD40 ligand and CD69. Trimming pared 1 base from V and 10 bases from J, leaving 11 bases between. Per germline, CDR1 SQVTM and CDR2 ANQGSEA. The CDR3 is made up of 12 amino acids. This specimen belongs to a study of persistence of HIV-infected CD4 T cells. General observations from the study: CMV- and Gag-responding cells had lower TCRbeta richness than CD3/CD28-responding cells. Degenerate expanded CDR3beta sequences were enriched among CMV- and Gag-responding cells.

Sequencing used immunoSEQ version 4 in survey mode. Template was genomic DNA at about 10 ng/uL, with up to about 1 ug used per sample. TCRdb's table, derived via immunoSEQ multiplex PCR, lists solely in-frame clones and lacks some. Of about 20,000 clones listed, less than 75% are singletons. The chain employs TRBV29-1 and TRBJ2-4, with a tentative D call TRBD1 (6 bases). The receptor was derived from an adult woman with HIV who was CMV-seropositive. The source material was CD4+ T cells sorted from PBMCs after roughly 17-hour stimulation, sampled from a patient who received antiretroviral therapy. CDR3 amino acids: CSVEVGQGIQYF. CDR3 nucleotide sequence: TGCAGCGTTGAAGTGGGACAAGGGATTCAGTACTTC.